The 6 T cell receptor beta chains below come from one sample, sequenced in a study of blood T cells in healthy people across ages. For the second PCR, which ran for roughly 7 to 11 cycles, a sample-barcoded 5' primer and a J-beta primer mix were used. Using its own MiXCR run on the 5' RACE reads, TCRdb lists one record per CDR3 protein. The sample holds hundreds of thousands of distinct CDR3 sequences, 25% to 35% seen once. Sequencing was done on a sample of blood. These receptors were taken from a woman of 80 years or more in good health.

The CDR3 sequence: CASDILAGEETQYF. The CDR3 DNA follows: TGTGCCAGCGACATACTAGCGGGAGAAGAGACCCAGTACTTC. The rearrangement joins TRBV5-6 to TRBJ2-5; TRBD2 matches 11 bases. V dropped 7 bases and J dropped 3; count of bases not matched to a gene: 5. CDR1 is SGHDT and CDR2 is YYEEEE in the germline V gene. The CDR3 consists of 14 residues.

Only a few counts were recorded for this clonotype. The rearrangement links TRBV20-1 to TRBJ1-4, with D possibly being TRBD1 (5 bases). This CDR3 has 16 amino acids. V lost 0 bases and J 1 base, leaving 12 bases between the germline ends. The germline V gene encodes CDR1 DFQATT and CDR2 SNEGSKA (reference sequence). The CDR3 sequence is CSAREEGGGTNEKLFF. CDR3 coding DNA: TGCAGTGCTAGAGAGGAAGGCGGGGGAACTAATGAAAAACTGTTTTTT.

The chain combines TRBV28 with TRBJ2-1; a weak D match, TRBD1 (6 bases). V lost 5 bases and J lost 10, with 24 bases in between. The CDR3 runs 16 residues. Germline V gene sequence: CDR1 MDHEN, CDR2 SYDVKM. The CDR3 DNA reads as TGTGCCAGCAGTCCGGGACAAGACTTTCCCTCCTACGAGCAGTTCTTC. As protein: CASSPGQDFPSYEQFF.

Here the CDR3 reads CASSSLRGGLGDTQYF. The DNA of the CDR3 is TGTGCCAGCTCATCCCTGCGGGGGGGCCTTGGAGATACGCAGTATTTT. This chain connects TRBV18 to TRBJ2-3; 9 bases align to TRBD2. The germline V gene has CDR1 KGHSH and CDR2 LQKENI. This CDR3 spans 16 amino acids. After removal of 5 bases from V and 5 bases from J, the junction contained 11 bases not matched to a gene.

This clonotype was counted at least ten times. The chain combines TRBV5-1 with TRBJ2-1; TRBD1 might be the D (6 bases). CDR3 length: 15 residues. V was cut by 2 bases and J by 0 bases, with 9 bases left in between. The germline gives CDR1 SGHRS, CDR2 YFSETQ. The CDR3 spells CASSFPRGSYNEQFF. The CDR3 coding sequence is TGCGCCAGCAGCTTCCCCAGGGGCTCCTACAATGAGCAGTTCTTC.

Only a few counts were recorded for this clonotype. The chain combines TRBV28 with TRBJ1-5, with no clear D. The V gene's germline CDR1 is MDHEN and CDR2 SYDVKM. The CDR3 contains 18 residues. V was trimmed by 6 bases and J by 0 bases, leaving 21 bases between them. CDR3 DNA sequence: TGTGCCAGCAGCCTAAGAAGCGTGCAACTTTATAGCAATCAGCCCCAGCATTTT. Translated: CASSLRSVQLYSNQPQHF.